The present entry profiles one T cell receptor (beta chain) with its context. The CDR3 contains 12 residues. Between the trimmed V and J ends, which lost 0 bases and 8 bases, there was a span of 6 bases. In germline, CDR1 is SGHTA, CDR2 FQGTGA. The data were taken from a study of T cell changes during pregnancy in multiple sclerosis. Clones were read by immunoSEQ multiplex PCR, and TCRdb kept only the in-frame ones, dropping some. Of 85,000 to 95,000 clones listed, about nine tenths are singletons. Specimen: peripheral blood, collected after pregnancy. The J gene is TRBJ2-3, the V gene TRBV7-3; a possible D gene is TRBD1 (6 bases). The TCR comes from a female donor in good health, enrolled as a control in a pregnancy study. DNA for the CDR3: TGTGCCAGCAGCTTAACGGGGGCTACGCAGTATTTT. Translating it yields CASSLTGATQYF.